This passage covers 5 T cell receptor beta chains from one sample sequenced in a study of blood T cell repertoires in COVID-19. Profiling relied on immunoSEQ multiplex PCR, and the TCRdb table lists in-frame clones only, not all of them. The sample has 120,000 or so clones; 70% to 75% are singletons. The sequencing sample was made of peripheral blood. These receptors originate from a man aged 55 to 69 with acute or convalescent COVID-19.

The CDR3 nucleotides are TGTGCCAGCACCCCCCAGGCAGGACAGGGGTACAATGAGCAGTTCTTC. Translating it yields CASTPQAGQGYNEQFF. V gene TRBV5-6 combines with J gene TRBJ2-1; 9 bases match TRBD1. The junction had 11 bases not matched to a gene; V was cut back by 6 bases and J by 4 bases. The CDR3 has 16 residues. CDR1 and CDR2 (germline): SGHDT, YYEEEE.

This clone was counted between two and nine times. The chain couples TRBV14 to TRBJ2-7; a weak D match, TRBD1 (6 bases). Germline-derived CDR1 and CDR2 are SGHDN and FVKESK. This CDR3 region has 14 residues. With 5 bases removed from V and 0 bases from J, the gap between germline ends came to 11 bases. The CDR3 DNA reads as TGTGCCAGCAGCAAGGGGACAAACTCCTACGAGCAGTACTTC. This sequence encodes CASSKGTNSYEQYF.

V usage is TRBV4-2 and J usage is TRBJ1-5; TRBD1 matches 7 bases. V was pared by 3 bases and J by 5 bases, with 10 bases of the junction left unmatched. Germline loops: CDR1 LGHNA, CDR2 YNFKEQ. The CDR3 spans 16 residues. The CDR3 bases are TGTGCCAGCAGCCAGGGGAACAGGGGACGCGATCAGCCCCAGCATTTT. It yields the protein CASSQGNRGRDQPQHF.

J is TRBJ1-1 and V is TRBV20-1; D is uncertain. The CDR3 extends over 11 amino acids. The germline CDR1 and CDR2 sequences are DFQATT and SNEGSKA (reference sequence). V shed 6 bases and J shed 5 bases, with 10 bases lying between them. In DNA, the CDR3 is TGCAGTGCAACGAGTCGGACTGAAGCTTTCTTT. Translated: CSATSRTEAFF.

The V gene is TRBV5-4, the J gene TRBJ2-1, with 7 bases aligning to TRBD1. After removal of 0 bases from V and 4 bases from J, the junction contained 7 bases not matched to a gene. The CDR3 has 16 residues. Germline-derived CDR1 and CDR2 are SGHNT and YYREEE (reference sequence). The CDR3 DNA follows: TGTGCCAGCAGCTTGGGAGGGGCAGGGGGTTACAATGAGCAGTTCTTC. Translation: CASSLGGAGGYNEQFF.